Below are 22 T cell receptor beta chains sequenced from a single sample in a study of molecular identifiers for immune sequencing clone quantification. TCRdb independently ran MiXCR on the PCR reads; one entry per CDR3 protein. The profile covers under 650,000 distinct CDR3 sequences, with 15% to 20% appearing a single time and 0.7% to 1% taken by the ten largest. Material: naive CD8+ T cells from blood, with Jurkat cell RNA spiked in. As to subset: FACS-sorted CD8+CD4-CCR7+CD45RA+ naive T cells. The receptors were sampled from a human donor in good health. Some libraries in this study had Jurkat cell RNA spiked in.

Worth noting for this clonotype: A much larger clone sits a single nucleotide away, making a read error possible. The CDR3 DNA reads TGCGCCAGCAGCCAAGTCGGATACAATGAGCAGCTCTTC. Translating gives CASSQVGYNEQLF. This chain connects TRBV4-3 to TRBJ2-1; no firm D call. The CDR3 covers 13 residues. CDR1 is LGHNA and CDR2 is YSLEER in the germline V gene.

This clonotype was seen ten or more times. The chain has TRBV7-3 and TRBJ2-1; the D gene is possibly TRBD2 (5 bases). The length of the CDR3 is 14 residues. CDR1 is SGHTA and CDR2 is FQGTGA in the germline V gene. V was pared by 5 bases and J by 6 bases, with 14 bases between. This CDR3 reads CASSPALAFNEQFF. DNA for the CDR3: TGTGCCAGCAGCCCCGCATTAGCGTTCAATGAGCAGTTCTTC.

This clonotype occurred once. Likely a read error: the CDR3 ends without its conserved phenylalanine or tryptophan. The CDR3 sequence: CACSPFSYEQYL. CDR3 in DNA: TGTGCCTGCAGCCCGTTCTCCTACGAGCAGTACCTC. This chain links TRBV28 with TRBJ2-7, with D uncertain. Germline values: CDR1 MDHEN, CDR2 SYDVKM. This CDR3 comprises 12 residues.

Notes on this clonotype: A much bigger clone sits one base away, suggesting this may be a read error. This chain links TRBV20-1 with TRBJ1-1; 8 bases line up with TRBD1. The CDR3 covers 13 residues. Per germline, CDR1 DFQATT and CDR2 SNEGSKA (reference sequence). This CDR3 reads CSARERTGIEALF. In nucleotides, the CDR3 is TGCAGTGCTAGAGAGAGGACAGGGATTGAAGCTCTCTTT.

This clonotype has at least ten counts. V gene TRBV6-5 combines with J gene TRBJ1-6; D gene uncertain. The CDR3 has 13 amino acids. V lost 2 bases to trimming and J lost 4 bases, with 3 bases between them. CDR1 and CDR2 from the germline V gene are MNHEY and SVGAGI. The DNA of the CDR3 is TGTGCCAGCAGTTACCGGTATAATTCACCCCTCCACTTT. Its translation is CASSYRYNSPLHF.

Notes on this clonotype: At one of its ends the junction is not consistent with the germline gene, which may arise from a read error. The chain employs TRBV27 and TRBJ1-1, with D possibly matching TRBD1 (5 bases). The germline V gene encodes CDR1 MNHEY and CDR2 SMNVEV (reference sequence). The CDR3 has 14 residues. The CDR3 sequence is CASSLQGVNTVAFF. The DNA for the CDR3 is TGTGCCAGCAGTTTACAAGGGGTGAACACTGTAGCTTTCTTT.

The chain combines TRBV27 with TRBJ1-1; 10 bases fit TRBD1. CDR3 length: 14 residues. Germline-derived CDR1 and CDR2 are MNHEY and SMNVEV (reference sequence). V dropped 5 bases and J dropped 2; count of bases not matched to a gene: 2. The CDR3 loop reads CASSVTGGNTEAFF. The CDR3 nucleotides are TGTGCCAGCAGTGTGACAGGGGGCAACACTGAAGCTTTCTTT.

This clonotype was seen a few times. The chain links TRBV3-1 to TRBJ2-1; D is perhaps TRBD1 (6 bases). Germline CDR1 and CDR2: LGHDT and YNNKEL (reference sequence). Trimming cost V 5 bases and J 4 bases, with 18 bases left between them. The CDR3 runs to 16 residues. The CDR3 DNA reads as TGTGCCAGCAGCTCCCAGGGGAGCGCTAGGTACAATGAGCAGTTCTTC. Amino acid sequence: CASSSQGSARYNEQFF.

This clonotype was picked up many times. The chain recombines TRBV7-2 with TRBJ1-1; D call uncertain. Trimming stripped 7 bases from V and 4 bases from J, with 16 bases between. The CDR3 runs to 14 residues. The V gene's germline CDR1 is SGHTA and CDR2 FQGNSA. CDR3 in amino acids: CASISGQLATEAFF. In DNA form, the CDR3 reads TGTGCCAGCATCTCCGGGCAATTGGCCACTGAAGCTTTCTTT.

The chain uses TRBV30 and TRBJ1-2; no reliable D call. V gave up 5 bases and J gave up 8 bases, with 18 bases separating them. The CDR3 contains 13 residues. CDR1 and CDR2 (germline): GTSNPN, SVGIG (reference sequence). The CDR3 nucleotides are TGTGCCTGGGGGCCGTCGACCCATGGCGGCTACACCTTC. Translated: CAWGPSTHGGYTF.

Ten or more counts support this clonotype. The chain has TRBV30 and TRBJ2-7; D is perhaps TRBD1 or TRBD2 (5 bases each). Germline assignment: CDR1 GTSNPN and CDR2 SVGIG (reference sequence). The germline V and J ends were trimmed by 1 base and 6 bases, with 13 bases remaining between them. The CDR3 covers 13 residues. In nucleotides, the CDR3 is TGTGCCTGGAGTGGGGGACCCTCGGGCGAGCAGTACTTC. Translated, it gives CAWSGGPSGEQYF.

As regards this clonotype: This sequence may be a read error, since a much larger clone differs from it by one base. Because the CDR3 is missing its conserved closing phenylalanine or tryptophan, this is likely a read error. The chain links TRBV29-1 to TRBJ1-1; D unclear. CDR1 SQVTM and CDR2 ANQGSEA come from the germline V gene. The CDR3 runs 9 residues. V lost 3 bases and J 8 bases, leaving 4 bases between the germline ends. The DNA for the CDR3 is TGCAGCGTTGAGAGGGAAGCTTTCCTT. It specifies CSVEREAFL.

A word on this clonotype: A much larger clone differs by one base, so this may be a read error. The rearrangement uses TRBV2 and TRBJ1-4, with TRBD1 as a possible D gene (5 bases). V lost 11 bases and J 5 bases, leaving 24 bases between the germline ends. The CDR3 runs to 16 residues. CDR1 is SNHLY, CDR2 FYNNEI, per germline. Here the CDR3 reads CAGRLWVDSQNEKLFF. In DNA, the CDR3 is TGTGCCGGCCGTCTCTGGGTAGACAGTCAAAATGAAAAACTGTTTTTT.

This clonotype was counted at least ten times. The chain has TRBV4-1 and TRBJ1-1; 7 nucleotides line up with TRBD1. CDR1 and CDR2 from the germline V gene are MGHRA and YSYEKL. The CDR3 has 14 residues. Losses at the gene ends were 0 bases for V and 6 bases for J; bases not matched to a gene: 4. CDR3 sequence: CASSQEGRGSEAFF. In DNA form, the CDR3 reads TGCGCCAGCAGCCAAGAGGGCAGGGGGTCTGAAGCTTTCTTT.

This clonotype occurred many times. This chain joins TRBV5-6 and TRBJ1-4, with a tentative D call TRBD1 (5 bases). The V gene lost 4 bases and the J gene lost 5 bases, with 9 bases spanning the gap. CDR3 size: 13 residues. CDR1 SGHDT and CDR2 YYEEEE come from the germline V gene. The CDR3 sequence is CASSNDRNEKLFF. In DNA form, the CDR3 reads TGTGCCAGCAGCAACGACAGAAATGAAAAACTGTTTTTT. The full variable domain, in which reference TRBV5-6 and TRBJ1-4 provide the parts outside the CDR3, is DAGVTQSPTHLIKTRGQQVTLRCSPKSGHDTVSWYQQALGQGPQFIFQYYEEEERQRGNFPDRFSGHQFPNYSSELNVNALLLGDSALYLCASSNDRNEKLFFGSGTQLSVL.

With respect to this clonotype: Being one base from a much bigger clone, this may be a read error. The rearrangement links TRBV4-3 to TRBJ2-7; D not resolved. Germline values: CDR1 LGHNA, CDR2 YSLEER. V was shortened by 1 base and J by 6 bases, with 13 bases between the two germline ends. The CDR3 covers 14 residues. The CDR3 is CASSQGVGPPEQYF. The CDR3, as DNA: TGCGCCAGCAGCCAAGGAGTAGGCCCCCCCGAGCAGTACTTC.

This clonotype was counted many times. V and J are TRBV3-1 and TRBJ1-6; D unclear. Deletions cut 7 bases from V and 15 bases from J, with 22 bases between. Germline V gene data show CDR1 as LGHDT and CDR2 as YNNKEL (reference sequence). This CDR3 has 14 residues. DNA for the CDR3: TGTGCCAGCACCCCTGGACGGCTTGGTTTAAACCTCCACTTT. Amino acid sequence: CASTPGRLGLNLHF.

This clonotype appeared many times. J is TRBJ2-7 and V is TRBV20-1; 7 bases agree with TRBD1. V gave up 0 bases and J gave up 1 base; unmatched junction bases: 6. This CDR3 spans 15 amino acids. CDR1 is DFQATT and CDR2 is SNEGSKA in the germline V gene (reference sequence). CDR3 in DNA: TGCAGTGCTAGAGACGGGACAGAACCTTCCTACGAGCAGTACTTC. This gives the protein CSARDGTEPSYEQYF.

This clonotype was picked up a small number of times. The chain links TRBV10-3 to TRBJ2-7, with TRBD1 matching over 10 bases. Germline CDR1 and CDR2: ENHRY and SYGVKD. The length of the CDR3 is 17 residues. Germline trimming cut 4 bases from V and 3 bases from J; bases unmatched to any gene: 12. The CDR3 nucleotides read TGTGCCATCAGTGGACAGGGGGCGAGTGACTACAGCTACGAGCAGTACTTC. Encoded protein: CAISGQGASDYSYEQYF.

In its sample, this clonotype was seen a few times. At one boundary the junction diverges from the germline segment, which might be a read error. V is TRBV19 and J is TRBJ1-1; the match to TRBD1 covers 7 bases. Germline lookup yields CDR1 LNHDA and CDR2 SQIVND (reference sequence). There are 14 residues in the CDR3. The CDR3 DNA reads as TGTGCCTGTAGTATAGTCGCAGGGGGGACTGAAGCTTTCTTT. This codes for CACSIVAGGTEAFF.

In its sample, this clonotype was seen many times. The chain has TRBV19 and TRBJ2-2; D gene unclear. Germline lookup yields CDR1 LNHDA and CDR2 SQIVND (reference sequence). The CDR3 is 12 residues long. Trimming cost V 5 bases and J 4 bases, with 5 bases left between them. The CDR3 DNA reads TGTGCCAGTAGTTGGGGCACCGGGGAGCTGTTTTTT. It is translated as CASSWGTGELFF. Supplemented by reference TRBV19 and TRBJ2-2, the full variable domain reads DGGITQSPKYLFRKEGQNVTLSCEQNLNHDAMYWYRQDPGQGLRLIYYSQIVNDFQKGDIAEGYSVSREKKESFPLTVTSAQKNPTAFYLCASSWGTGELFFGEGSRLTVL.

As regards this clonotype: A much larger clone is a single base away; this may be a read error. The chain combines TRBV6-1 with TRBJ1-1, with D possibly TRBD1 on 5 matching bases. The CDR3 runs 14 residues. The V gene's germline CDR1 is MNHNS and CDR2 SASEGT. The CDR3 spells CASSLGPGGTEASF. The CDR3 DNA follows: TGTGCCAGCAGTTTGGGACCGGGTGGCACTGAAGCTTCCTTT.